Sequencing of this T cell receptor beta chain was carried out in a study of cytomegalovirus exposure and HLA in healthy donors. Study-wide background: There were 350 to 450 genotyped donors. Of these, roughly 84% fell in the genetic ancestry cluster associated with self-reported Caucasian donors.

The CDR3 is 13 amino acids. Unmatched junction bases numbered 4, after V lost 0 bases and J lost 10 bases. Germline V gene data show CDR1 as SGHNT and CDR2 as YYREEE (reference sequence). 13 Jbeta primers and 60 Vbeta primers were used for the PCR. Profiling relied on immunoSEQ multiplex PCR, and the TCRdb table lists in-frame clones only, not all of them. The sample has over 150,000 clones, more than 70% seen once. The source is a boy between 2 and 10 years old in good health and CMV-seronegative. V is TRBV5-4 and J is TRBJ2-1; 7 positions agree with TRBD2. The sample taken for sequencing was PBMCs. CDR3: CASSLAAGVEQFF. CDR3 nucleotides: TGTGCCAGCAGCTTGGCGGCGGGAGTAGAGCAGTTCTTC.